What follows are 11 T cell receptor beta chains derived from one specimen sequenced in a study of spatial heterogeneity in lung cancer. The time point was: sample taken at primary tumor resection. Whole RNA from tumor, nontumor lung or frozen PBMC was sequenced unsorted. TCRdb used MiXCR to reprocess the 5' RACE reads, holding one entry per CDR3 protein. The sample records tens of thousands of distinct CDR3 sequences, about an eighth being singletons. The sample consisted of PBMCs, taken at surgery. These receptors were taken from a male donor with early-stage non-small cell lung cancer.

V usage is TRBV20-1 and J usage is TRBJ2-1; 14 bases are shared with TRBD2. V lost 4 bases to trimming and J lost 12 bases; unmatched junction nucleotides: 8. The CDR3 extends over 14 amino acids. Per the germline V gene, CDR1 is DFQATT and CDR2 is SNEGSKA (reference sequence). This chain's CDR3 is CSANKGLAGVGQFF. The CDR3 region has the DNA TGCAGTGCTAATAAGGGACTAGCGGGAGTAGGGCAGTTCTTC.

In this sample, this clonotype turned up a few times. This chain joins TRBV30 and TRBJ2-7; 7 positions agree with TRBD2. The V gene's germline CDR1 is GTSNPN and CDR2 SVGIG (reference sequence). The junction had 13 bases not matched to a gene; V was cut back by 0 bases and J by 5 bases. The CDR3 is 16 residues long. The CDR3 is CAWSVGAGRPPNEQYF. DNA of the CDR3: TGTGCCTGGAGTGTAGGAGCGGGAAGGCCGCCTAACGAGCAGTACTTC. Filled out from reference TRBV30 and TRBJ2-7, the complete variable domain reads SQTIHQWPATLVQPVGSPLSLECTVEGTSNPNLYWYRQAAGRGLQLLFYSVGIGQISSEVPQNLSASRPQDRQFILSSKKLLLSDSGFYLCAWSVGAGRPPNEQYFGPGTRLTVT.

This clonotype was picked up many times. The chain uses TRBV30 and TRBJ1-1, with 7 bases identical to TRBD1. Germline lookup yields CDR1 GTSNPN and CDR2 SVGIG (reference sequence). The CDR3 consists of 12 residues. The trim removed 5 bases at V and 6 bases at J, leaving 6 bases unmatched. The CDR3 reads CAWQGGSAEAFF. CDR3 coding DNA: TGTGCCTGGCAAGGGGGCTCGGCTGAAGCTTTCTTT.

This clonotype showed up many times. CDR3 nucleotides: TGCGCCAGCAGCCTGGGGTTGGGCTCTCAATCGGGTGAGCAGTTCTTC. As protein: CASSLGLGSQSGEQFF. V is TRBV5-1 and J is TRBJ2-1; D not resolved. The germline CDR1 and CDR2 sequences are SGHRS and YFSETQ. Trimming cost V 4 bases and J 9 bases, with 23 bases left between them. The CDR3 sequence is 16 residues long.

The CDR3 here is CASSSYGQGNNSPLHF. The CDR3 DNA reads as TGTGCCAGCAGCTCCTATGGACAGGGTAACAATTCACCCCTCCACTTT. The chain couples TRBV7-9 to TRBJ1-6, with 8 bases aligning to TRBD1. This CDR3 comprises 16 residues. The V gene's germline CDR1 is SEHNR and CDR2 FQNEAQ (reference sequence). With 4 bases clipped from V and 7 bases from J, the junction kept 9 bases outside the gene matches. The full variable domain, its missing parts supplied by reference TRBV7-9 and TRBJ1-6, is DTGVSQNPRHKITKRGQNVTFRCDPISEHNRLYWYRQTLGQGPEFLTYFQNEAQLEKSRLLSDRFSAERPKGSFSTLEIQRTEQGDSAMYLCASSSYGQGNNSPLHFGNGTRLTVT.

This sequence joins TRBV12-5 and TRBJ2-3; D is perhaps TRBD2 (5 bases). Between the trimmed V and J ends, which lost 4 bases and 4 bases, there was a span of 9 bases. This CDR3 is built from 13 residues. In germline, CDR1 is LGHNT, CDR2 FRNRAP. CDR3 sequence reads: CASGSDLADTQYF. In nucleotides, the CDR3 is TGTGCTAGTGGTTCGGACTTGGCAGATACGCAGTATTTT.

This clonotype was found many times. J is TRBJ2-7 and V is TRBV12-3 or TRBV12-4, with D perhaps given as TRBD1 or TRBD2 (6 bases each). The CDR3 runs to 12 residues. Between the trimmed V and J ends, which lost 6 bases and 12 bases, there was a span of 18 bases. This chain's CDR3 is CASSQGTPRLYF. The CDR3 nucleotides are TGTGCCAGCAGCCAGGGGACTCCAAGACTGTACTTC.

The V and J genes are TRBV6-5 and TRBJ1-1; weak D call: TRBD1 (5 bases). The CDR3 covers 14 residues. Trimming took 7 bases from V and 1 from J, leaving 13 bases between them. CDR1 and CDR2 (germline): MNHEY, SVGAGI. CDR3 DNA: TGTGCCAGCAAGCGGGACGGACCGAACACTGAAGCTTTCTTT. Its protein is CASKRDGPNTEAFF.

This clonotype was detected a few times. This chain joins TRBV14 and TRBJ2-1; 9 bases agree with TRBD2. Germline assignment: CDR1 SGHDN and CDR2 FVKESK. The trim removed 0 bases at V and 1 base at J, leaving 4 bases unmatched. This CDR3 is 17 amino acids long. The CDR3 DNA reads TGTGCCAGCAGCCAAGATCTTGGACTAGCGTCCTACAATGAGCAGTTCTTC. Translation gives CASSQDLGLASYNEQFF.

In its sample, this clonotype was seen a few times. The CDR3 DNA follows: TGTGCCAGCAGGCGATCTAGCTCCTATAATTCACCCCTCCACTTT. It encodes CASRRSSSYNSPLHF. The chain carries TRBV12-3 or TRBV12-4 and TRBJ1-6, with D uncertain. The CDR3 is made up of 15 amino acids. V lost 6 bases and J lost 0, with 9 bases in between.

A few counts support this clonotype. The chain combines TRBV29-1 with TRBJ2-3; D is perhaps TRBD2 (6 bases). V was clipped by 6 bases and J by 5 bases, with 12 bases between them. CDR3 length: 12 amino acids. Per germline, CDR1 SQVTM and CDR2 ANQGSEA. The CDR3 bases are TGCAGCGTAAGGCGGGGCGAAGATACGCAGTATTTT. Translated, it gives CSVRRGEDTQYF.